This T cell receptor beta chain was retrieved from a study of shared clonotypes between healthy human individuals. Remarks on this clone: No antigen is known for it. The DNA is left out, because the CDR3 cannot be placed on it with certainty; the CDR3 is given as TCRdb lists it.

Whole-study findings and limits: In four donors, around 5% of naive CD4 clonotypes appeared in common. Compared with clonotypes that all four donors shared, non-shared clonotypes had lower generation probabilities.

The CDR3 contains 14 residues when both ends are counted. CDR1 and CDR2 from the germline V gene are SGHVS and FNYEAQ. The naive CD8 fraction comprised CD45RO-negative cells positively selected for CCR7 and excluded terminally differentiated effector memory CD45RA+ cells. Every one of the donors was a Caucasian adult that lived in Nashville, Tennessee. Sequencing was performed with immunoSEQ multiplex PCR; in TCRdb, only in-frame clones are kept and a portion is missing. The sample lists some 2 million clones; about 95% were seen once. The chain carries TRBV7-6 and TRBJ2-7. This clonotype originated in a man younger than 35 in good health. Sequenced sample: naive CD8+ T cells sorted from blood. CDR3 in amino acids: CASSFGAGSDEQYF.